This record covers a single T cell receptor (beta chain). This clone was picked up a small number of times. The target of this receptor is not known. Per-nucleotide qualities are absent, and no much larger clonotype sits a single base away. The High Capacity cDNA Reverse Transcription Kit was used to reverse transcribe all of the isolated RNA, meaning that expressed TCRB transcripts were what got sequenced. Deep immunoSEQ sequencing was performed on naive, central memory and regulatory T cell samples, with an average of about 3.57 million total reads per sample. Sorted cells were lysed in RLT buffer and RNA was extracted with DNase-treated RNeasy Micro or Mini kits, depending on cell number. To prevent cross-contamination, every cell subset was processed on its own, while patient and healthy donor samples were processed together. Using the immunoSEQ multiplex PCR, TCRB sequences were amplified from cDNA into 87-bp fragments spanning the CDR3 region. Sequencing of the amplicons was done on the Illumina HiSeq platform. The source study handled its data this way. PCR bias was computationally corrected using synthetic template baselines, reads within Hamming distance 2 were collapsed, and singletons that could not be merged were discarded. Reads were aligned against IMGT to assign V, D and J genes, CDR3 length and insertions or deletions at six rearrangement sites. Within each subset, clonotype counts were normalized to sorted cell number, and only after that were true diversity and Gini coefficients computed with the tcR R package. The overlap coefficient, calculated on TCRB nucleotide sequences, was used to quantify repertoire sharing. This is the immuneACCESS table as TCRdb keeps it, with only in-frame sequences that have V and J called. A part of the clones is gone; compared with another copy, unresolved V genes explain less than half, and the rest is unexplained. V and J calls and clone size are copied from that table; D and trimming were computed from the DNA. This sample gives some 140,000 clones in total; 7% to 10% of them show up just once. The biggest ten clones account for roughly 0.69% of the sample.

This sample was taken from a study of beta chain features in type 1 diabetes (dated by TCRdb to about 2018). About the full investigation: Patients and healthy donors did not differ in mean age, gender distribution, total cell number or subset yield. A total of about 100,000,000 sorted cells were examined across all samples, and RNA yield correlated strongly with the number of cells per subset. The study compared TCRB repertoires of sorted circulating CD4+ T cell subsets between recently diagnosed type 1 diabetes patients and matched healthy donors. Naive and central memory subsets were obtained from all 30 or so donors, but regulatory and stem cell-like memory subsets were isolated from only 8 patients and about 8 healthy donors. Findings and caveats that apply to the study as a whole: HLA sub-analyses involved small numbers of individuals, so any influence of HLA type on TCRB rearrangement remained unresolved. The naive, central memory and regulatory TCRB repertoires appeared to resemble one another more closely among patients than among healthy donors. Type 1 diabetes patients showed a moderate but significant shortening of TCRB CDR3 length in all four CD4+ subsets. Sequencing cDNA rather than genomic DNA could over-represent highly expressing activated cells, although activation and CD3 levels did not differ between groups. PCR may preferentially amplify shorter templates, but because patient and control samples were amplified and corrected together, any resulting skew would affect both groups equally. Fewer insertions and more nucleotide deletions at VDJ recombination sites were observed in patients with type 1 diabetes, implying thymic rearrangement abnormalities.

A single peripheral blood draw of about 116 mL on average was collected from each donor into heparinised tubes. A BD FACSAria II and a panel including CD45RO, CCR7, CD25, CD127, CD95 and CD27 were used to sort naive, central memory, regulatory and stem cell-like memory CD4+ T cells. A purity above 95% was achieved for all sorted populations. PBMCs were separated immediately by Lymphoprep density gradient centrifugation and were stained directly, without being cultured. To minimize batch effects, samples were stained and sorted in pairs, one healthy donor with one patient per experiment. The germline ends are 9 bases apart after V is trimmed by 4 bases and J by 7 bases. The germline V gene supplies CDR1 SGHTS and CDR2 YDEGEE. CDR3 length: 12 amino acids, cysteine to phenylalanine. The retained sequence is limited to the CDR3, 36 bases, with the frame set at the first base.

Sequences were obtained from central memory CD4+ T cells from blood. This clonotype was sampled from a man aged 18 to 29 in good health. This chain is built from TRBV5-8 and TRBJ2-1; 6 matching bases give a weak D call of TRBD2. The CDR3 has the sequence CASSRGWNEQFF. The DNA sequence is TGTGCCAGCAGCCGGGGGTGGAATGAGCAGTTCTTC.